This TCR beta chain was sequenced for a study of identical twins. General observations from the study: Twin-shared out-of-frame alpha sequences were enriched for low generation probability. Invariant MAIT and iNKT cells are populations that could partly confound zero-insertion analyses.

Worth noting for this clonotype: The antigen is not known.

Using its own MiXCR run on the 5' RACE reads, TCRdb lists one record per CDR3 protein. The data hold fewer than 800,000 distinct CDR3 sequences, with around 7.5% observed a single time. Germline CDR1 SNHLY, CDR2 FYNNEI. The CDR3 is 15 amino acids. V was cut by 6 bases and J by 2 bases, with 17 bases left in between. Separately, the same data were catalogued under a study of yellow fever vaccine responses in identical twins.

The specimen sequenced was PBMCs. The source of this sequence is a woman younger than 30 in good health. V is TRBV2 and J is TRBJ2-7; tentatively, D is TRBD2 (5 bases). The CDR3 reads CASSPKSTGTYEQYF. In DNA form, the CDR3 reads TGTGCCAGCAGCCCTAAATCGACGGGGACCTACGAGCAGTACTTC.